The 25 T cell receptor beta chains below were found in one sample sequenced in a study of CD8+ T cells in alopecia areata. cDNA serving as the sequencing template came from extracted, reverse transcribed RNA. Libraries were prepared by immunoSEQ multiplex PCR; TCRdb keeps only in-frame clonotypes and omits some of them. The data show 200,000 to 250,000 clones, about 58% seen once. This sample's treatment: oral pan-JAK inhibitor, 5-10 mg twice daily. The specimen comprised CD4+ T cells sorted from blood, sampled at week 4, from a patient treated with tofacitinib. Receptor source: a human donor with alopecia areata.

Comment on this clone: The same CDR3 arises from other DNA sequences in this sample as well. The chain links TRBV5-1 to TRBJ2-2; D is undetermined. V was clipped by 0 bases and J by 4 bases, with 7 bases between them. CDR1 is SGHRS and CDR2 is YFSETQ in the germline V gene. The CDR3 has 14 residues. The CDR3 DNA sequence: TGCGCCAGCAGCTTGGATTCGGCCACCGGGGAGCTGTTTTTT. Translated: CASSLDSATGELFF.

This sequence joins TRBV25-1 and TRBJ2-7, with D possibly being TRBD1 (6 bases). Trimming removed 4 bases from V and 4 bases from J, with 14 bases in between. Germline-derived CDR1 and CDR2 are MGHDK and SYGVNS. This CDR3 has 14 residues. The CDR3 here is CASSAGQFNYEQYF. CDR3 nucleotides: TGTGCCAGCAGTGCTGGACAGTTTAATTACGAGCAGTACTTC.

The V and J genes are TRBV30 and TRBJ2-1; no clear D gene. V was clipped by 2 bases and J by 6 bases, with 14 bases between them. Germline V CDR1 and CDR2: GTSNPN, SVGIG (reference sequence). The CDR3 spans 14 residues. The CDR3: CAWSSYSAVNEQFF. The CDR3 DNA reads TGTGCCTGGAGTTCCTACTCCGCGGTCAATGAGCAGTTCTTC.

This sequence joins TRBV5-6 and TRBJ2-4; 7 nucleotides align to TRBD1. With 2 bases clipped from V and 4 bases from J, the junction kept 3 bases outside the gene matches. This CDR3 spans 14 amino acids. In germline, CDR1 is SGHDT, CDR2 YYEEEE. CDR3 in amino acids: CASSFTGEKNIQYF. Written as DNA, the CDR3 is TGTGCCAGCAGCTTTACAGGGGAAAAAAACATTCAGTACTTC.

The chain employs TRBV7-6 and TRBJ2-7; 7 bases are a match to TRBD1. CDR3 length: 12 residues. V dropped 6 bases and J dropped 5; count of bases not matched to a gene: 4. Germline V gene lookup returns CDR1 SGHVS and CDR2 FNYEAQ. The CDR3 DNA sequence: TGTGCCAGCAGTTCCCAGGGGGACGAGCAGTACTTC. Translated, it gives CASSSQGDEQYF.

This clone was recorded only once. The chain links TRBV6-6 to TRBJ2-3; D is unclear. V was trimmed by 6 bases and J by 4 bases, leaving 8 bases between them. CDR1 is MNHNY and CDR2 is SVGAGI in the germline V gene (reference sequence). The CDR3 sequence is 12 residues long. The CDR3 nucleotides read TGTGCCAGCAGGTGGATATCAGATACGCAGTATTTT. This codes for CASRWISDTQYF.

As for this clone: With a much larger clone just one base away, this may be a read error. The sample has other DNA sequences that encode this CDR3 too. CDR3 in DNA: TGTGCCAGCAGTTCGCCGACAGGGGGTAATTCACCCCTCCACTTT. This encodes CASSSPTGGNSPLHF. The chain has TRBV6-6 and TRBJ1-6; 9 nucleotides align to TRBD1. CDR1 and CDR2 from the germline V gene are MNHNY and SVGAGI (reference sequence). The CDR3 totals 15 residues. Trimming at V came to 4 bases and at J to 6 bases, leaving 4 bases not matched to a gene.

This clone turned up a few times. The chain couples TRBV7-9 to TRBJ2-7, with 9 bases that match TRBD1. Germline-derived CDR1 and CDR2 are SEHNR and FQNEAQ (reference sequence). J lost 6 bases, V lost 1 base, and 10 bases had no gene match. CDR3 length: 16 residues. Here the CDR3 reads CASSLGVGGQGIEQYF. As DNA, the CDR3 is TGTGCCAGCAGCTTAGGTGTAGGGGGACAGGGAATCGAGCAGTACTTC.

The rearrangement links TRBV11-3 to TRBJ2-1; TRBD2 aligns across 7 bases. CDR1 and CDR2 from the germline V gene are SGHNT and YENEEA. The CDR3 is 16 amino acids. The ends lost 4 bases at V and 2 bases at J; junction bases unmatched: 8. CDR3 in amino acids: CASSSWLGGAYNEQFF. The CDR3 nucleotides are TGTGCCAGCAGCTCTTGGTTGGGGGGGGCCTACAATGAGCAGTTCTTC.

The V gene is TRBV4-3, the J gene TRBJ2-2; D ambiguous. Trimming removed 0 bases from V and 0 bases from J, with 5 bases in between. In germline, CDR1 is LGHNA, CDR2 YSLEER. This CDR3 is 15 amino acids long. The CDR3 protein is CASSQESPNTGELFF. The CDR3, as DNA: TGCGCCAGCAGCCAAGAATCCCCGAACACCGGGGAGCTGTTTTTT.

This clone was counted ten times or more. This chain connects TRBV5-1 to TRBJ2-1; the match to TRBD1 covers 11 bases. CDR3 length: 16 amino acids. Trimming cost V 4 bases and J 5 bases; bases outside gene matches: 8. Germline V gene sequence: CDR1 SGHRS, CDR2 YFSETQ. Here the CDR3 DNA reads TGCGCCAGCAGCCCCTGGACAGGGGGCTTCGACAATGAGCAGTTCTTC. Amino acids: CASSPWTGGFDNEQFF.

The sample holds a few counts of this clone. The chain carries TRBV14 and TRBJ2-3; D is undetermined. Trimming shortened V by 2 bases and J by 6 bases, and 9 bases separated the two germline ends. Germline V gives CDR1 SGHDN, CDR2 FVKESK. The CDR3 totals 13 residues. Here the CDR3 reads CASSQISPDTQYF. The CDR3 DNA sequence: TGTGCCAGCAGCCAAATATCTCCGGATACGCAGTATTTT.

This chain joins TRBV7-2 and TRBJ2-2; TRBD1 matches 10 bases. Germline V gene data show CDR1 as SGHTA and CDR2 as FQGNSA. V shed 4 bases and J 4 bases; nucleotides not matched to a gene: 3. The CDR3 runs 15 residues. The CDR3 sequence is CASSWDRGGTGELFF. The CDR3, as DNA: TGTGCCAGCAGCTGGGACAGGGGAGGCACCGGGGAGCTGTTTTTT.

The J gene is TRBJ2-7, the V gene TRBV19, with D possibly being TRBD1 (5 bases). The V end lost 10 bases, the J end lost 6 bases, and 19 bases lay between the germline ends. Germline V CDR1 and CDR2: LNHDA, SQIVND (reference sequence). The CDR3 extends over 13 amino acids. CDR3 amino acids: CATARQTPCEQYF. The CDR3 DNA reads TGTGCCACCGCTCGACAGACCCCCTGCGAGCAGTACTTC.

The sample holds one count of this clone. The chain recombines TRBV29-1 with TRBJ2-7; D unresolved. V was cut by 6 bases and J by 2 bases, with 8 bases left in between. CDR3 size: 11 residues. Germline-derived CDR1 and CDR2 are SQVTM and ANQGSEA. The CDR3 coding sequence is TGCAGCGTGTCGGGCGCCTACGAGCAGTACTTC. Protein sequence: CSVSGAYEQYF.

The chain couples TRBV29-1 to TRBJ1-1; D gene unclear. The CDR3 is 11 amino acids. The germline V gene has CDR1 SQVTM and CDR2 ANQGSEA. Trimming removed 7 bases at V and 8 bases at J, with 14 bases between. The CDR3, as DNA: TGCAGCGCAGAAAAATCCCGCGAAGCTTTCTTT. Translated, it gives CSAEKSREAFF. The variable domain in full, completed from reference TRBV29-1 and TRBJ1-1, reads SAVISQKPSRDICQRGTSLTIQCQVDSQVTMMFWYRQQPGQSLTLIATANQGSEATYESGFVIDKFPISRPNLTFSTLTVSNMSPEDSSIYLCSAEKSREAFFGQGTRLTVV.

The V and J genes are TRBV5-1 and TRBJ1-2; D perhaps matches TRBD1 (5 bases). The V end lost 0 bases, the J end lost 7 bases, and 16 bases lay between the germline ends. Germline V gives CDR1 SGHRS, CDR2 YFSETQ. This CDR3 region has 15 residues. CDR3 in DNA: TGCGCCAGCAGCTTGGGCGGCAGGGTATCGGGTGGCTACACCTTC. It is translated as CASSLGGRVSGGYTF.

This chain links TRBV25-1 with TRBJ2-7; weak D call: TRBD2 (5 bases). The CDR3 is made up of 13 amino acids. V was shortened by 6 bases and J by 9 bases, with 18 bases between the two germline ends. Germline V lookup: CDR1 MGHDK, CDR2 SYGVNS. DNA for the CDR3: TGTGCCAGCAGGGGAGAACCCCTACGCGGGCAGTACTTC. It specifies CASRGEPLRGQYF.

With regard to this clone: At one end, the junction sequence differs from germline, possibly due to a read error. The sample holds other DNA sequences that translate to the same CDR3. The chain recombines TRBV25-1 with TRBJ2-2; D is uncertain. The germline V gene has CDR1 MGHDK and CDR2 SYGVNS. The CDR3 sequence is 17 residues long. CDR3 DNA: TGTGCCAGCGCTGGGGAAGGGTTTAGGTCGAACACTGGGGAGCTGTTTTTT. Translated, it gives CASAGEGFRSNTGELFF.

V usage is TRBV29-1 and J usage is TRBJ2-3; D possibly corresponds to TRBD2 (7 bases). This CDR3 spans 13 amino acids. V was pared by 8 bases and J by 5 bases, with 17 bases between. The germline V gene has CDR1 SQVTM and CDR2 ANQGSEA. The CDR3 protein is CSNSGGAQDTQYF. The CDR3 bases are TGCAGCAACTCTGGGGGGGCCCAAGATACGCAGTATTTT.

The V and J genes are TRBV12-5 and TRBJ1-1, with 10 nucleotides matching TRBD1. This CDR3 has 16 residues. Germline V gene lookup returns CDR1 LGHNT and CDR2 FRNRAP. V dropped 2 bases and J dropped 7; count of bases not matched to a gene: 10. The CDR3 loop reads CASGLPPGQGRGEAFF. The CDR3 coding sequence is TGTGCTAGTGGTTTGCCCCCGGGACAGGGGCGAGGTGAAGCTTTCTTT.

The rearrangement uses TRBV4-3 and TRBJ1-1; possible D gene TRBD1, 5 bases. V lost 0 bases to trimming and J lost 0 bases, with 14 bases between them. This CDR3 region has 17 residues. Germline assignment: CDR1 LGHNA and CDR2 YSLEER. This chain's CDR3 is CASSQDLVRAMNTEAFF. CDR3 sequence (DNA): TGCGCCAGCAGCCAAGATCTCGTCAGGGCTATGAACACTGAAGCTTTCTTT.

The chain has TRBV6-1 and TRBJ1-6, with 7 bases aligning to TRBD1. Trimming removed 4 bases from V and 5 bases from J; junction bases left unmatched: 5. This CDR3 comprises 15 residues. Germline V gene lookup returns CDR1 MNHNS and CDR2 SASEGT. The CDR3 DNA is TGTGCCAGCAGTGCCTCACAGGGGAATAATTCACCCCTCCACTTT. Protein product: CASSASQGNNSPLHF.

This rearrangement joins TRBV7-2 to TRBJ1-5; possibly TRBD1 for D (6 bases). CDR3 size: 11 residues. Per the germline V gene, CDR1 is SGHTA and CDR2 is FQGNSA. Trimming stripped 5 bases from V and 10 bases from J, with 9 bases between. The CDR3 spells CASSLQGPQHF. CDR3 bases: TGTGCCAGCAGCCTACAGGGTCCCCAGCATTTT. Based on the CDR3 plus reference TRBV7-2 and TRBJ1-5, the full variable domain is GAGVSQSPSNKVTEKGKDVELRCDPISGHTALYWYRQSLGQGLEFLIYFQGNSAPDKSGLPSDRFSAERTGGSVSTLTIQRTQQEDSAVYLCASSLQGPQHFGDGTRLSIL.

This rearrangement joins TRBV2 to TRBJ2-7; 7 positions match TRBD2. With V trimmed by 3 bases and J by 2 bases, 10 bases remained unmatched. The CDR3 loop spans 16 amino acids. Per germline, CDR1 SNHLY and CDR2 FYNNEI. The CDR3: CASSEPPSGPTYEQYF. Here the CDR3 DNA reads TGTGCCAGCAGTGAGCCCCCTAGCGGACCGACCTACGAGCAGTACTTC.